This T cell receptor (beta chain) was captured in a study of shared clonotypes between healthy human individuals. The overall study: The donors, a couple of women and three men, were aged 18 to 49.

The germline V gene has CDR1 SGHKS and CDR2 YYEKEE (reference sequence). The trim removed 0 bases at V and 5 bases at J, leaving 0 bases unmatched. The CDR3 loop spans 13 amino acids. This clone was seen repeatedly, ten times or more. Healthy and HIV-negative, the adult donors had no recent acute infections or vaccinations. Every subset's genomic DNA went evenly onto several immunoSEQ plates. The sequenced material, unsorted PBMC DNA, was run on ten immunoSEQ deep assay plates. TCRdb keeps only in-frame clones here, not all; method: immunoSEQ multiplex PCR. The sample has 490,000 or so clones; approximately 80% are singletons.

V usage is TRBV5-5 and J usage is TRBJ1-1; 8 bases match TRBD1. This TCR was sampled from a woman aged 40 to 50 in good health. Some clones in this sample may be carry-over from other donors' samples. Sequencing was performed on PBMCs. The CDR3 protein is CASSLGTGTEAFF. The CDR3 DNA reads TGTGCCAGCAGCTTGGGGACAGGGACTGAAGCTTTCTTT.